This T cell receptor beta chain was recovered during a study of T cells in Graves' hyperthyroidism and ophthalmopathy. V lost 7 bases and J lost 5; bases outside the gene matches: 8. In germline, CDR1 is SGHRS, CDR2 YFSETQ. This CDR3 is 14 amino acids long. As regards this clonotype: Antigen specificity is unknown.

Patients were excluded for uncontrolled infection, other autoimmune disease, pregnancy or lactation. Diagnoses rested on clinical symptoms, serum thyroxine and TRAb, thyroid ultrasound and orbital computed tomography. It was RNA transcripts that yielded the amplified TCR beta CDR3 regions. HTBI primers drove first-round RT-PCR of the TCR CDR3. Each CDR3 protein is one row after TCRdb ran MiXCR on the multiplex PCR reads. The sample contains under 400,000 distinct CDR3 sequences, over 20% of which appear only once. Study-wide results and limits: Separation of ophthalmopathy from stable hyperthyroidism was achieved by a 13 V-J model. Peripheral blood also featured most of the thyroid clonotypes expanded above 0.001.

The chain links TRBV5-1 to TRBJ1-4; 7 nucleotides match TRBD1. The TCR comes from a woman aged 50 to 60 with Graves' hyperthyroidism. Sequenced: blood. Written as DNA, the CDR3 is TGCGCCAGCCGAATGGAGGGGGCCAATGAAAAACTGTTTTTT. Encoded protein: CASRMEGANEKLFF.